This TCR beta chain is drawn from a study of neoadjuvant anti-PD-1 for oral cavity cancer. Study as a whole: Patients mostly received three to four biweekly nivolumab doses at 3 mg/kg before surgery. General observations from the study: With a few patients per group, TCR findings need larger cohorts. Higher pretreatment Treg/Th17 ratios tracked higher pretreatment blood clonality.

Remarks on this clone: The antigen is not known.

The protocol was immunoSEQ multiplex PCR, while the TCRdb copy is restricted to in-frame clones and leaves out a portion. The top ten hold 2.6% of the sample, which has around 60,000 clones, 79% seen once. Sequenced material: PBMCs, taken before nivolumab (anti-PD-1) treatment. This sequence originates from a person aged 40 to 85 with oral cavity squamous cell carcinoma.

DNA for the CDR3: TGTGCCAGCACCTTCAGACTCGATAACACTGAAGCTTTCTTT. Residues: CASTFRLDNTEAFF. The chain carries TRBV6-5 and TRBJ1-1, with D uncertain. The CDR3 is 14 amino acids. Trimming removed 7 bases from V and 2 bases from J, with 14 bases in between. Germline-derived CDR1 and CDR2 are MNHEY and SVGAGI.